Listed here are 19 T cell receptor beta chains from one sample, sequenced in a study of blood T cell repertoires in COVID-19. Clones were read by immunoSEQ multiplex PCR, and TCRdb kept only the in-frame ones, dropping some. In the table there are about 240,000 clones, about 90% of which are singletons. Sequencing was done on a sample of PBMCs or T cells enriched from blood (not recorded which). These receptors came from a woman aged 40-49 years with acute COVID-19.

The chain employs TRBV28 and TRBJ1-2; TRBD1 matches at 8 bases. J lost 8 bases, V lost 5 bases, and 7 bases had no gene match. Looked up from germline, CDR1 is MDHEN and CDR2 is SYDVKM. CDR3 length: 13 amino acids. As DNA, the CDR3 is TGTGCCAGCAGTCCCCAGGGGGCGCCCGGCTACACCTTC. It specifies CASSPQGAPGYTF.

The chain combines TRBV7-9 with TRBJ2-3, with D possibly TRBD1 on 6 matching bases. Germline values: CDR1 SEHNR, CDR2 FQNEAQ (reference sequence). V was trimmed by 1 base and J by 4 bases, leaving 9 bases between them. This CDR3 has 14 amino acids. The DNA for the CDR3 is TGTGCCAGCAGCTTAGACAGGGCGGCAGATACGCAGTATTTT. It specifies CASSLDRAADTQYF.

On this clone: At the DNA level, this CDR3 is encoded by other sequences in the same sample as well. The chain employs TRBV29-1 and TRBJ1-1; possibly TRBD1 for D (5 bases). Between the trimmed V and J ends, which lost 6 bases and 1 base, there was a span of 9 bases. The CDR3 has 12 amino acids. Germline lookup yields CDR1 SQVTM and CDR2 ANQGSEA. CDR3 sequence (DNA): TGCAGCGTCGTCCAGGGGAACACTGAAGCTTTCTTT. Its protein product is CSVVQGNTEAFF. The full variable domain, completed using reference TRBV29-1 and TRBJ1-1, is SAVISQKPSRDICQRGTSLTIQCQVDSQVTMMFWYRQQPGQSLTLIATANQGSEATYESGFVIDKFPISRPNLTFSTLTVSNMSPEDSSIYLCSVVQGNTEAFFGQGTRLTVV.

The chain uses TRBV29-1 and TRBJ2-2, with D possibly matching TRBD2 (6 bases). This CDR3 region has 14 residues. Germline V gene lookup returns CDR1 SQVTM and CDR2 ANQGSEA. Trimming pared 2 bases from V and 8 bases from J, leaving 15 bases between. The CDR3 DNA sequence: TGCAGCGTTGAATTTGGGACTGTTCATGGGGAGCTGTTTTTT. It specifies CSVEFGTVHGELFF.

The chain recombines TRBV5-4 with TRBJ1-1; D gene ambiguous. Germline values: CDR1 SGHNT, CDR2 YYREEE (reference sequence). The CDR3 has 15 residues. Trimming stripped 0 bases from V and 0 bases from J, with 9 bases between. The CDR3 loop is CASSLGGSVNTEAFF. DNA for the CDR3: TGTGCCAGCAGCTTGGGAGGGTCGGTGAACACTGAAGCTTTCTTT.

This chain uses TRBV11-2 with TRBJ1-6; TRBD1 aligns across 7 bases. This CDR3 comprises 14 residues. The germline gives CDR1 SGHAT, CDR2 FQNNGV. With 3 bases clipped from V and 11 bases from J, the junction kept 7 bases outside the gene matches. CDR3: CASSLGTVRTPLHF. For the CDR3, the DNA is TGTGCCAGCAGCTTGGGGACAGTTAGGACACCCCTCCACTTT.

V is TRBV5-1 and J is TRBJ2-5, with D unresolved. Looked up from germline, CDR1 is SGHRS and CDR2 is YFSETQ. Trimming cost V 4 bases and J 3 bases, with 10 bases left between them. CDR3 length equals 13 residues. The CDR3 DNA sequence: TGCGCCAGCAGCCCCCGAGTGGAAGAGACCCAGTACTTC. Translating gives CASSPRVEETQYF.

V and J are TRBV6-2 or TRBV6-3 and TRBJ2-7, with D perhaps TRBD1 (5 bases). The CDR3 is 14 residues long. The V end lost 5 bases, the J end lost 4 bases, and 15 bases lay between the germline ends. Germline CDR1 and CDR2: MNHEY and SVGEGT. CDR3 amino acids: CASSGPETEYEQYF. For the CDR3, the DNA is TGTGCCAGCAGTGGGCCGGAGACAGAGTACGAGCAGTACTTC.

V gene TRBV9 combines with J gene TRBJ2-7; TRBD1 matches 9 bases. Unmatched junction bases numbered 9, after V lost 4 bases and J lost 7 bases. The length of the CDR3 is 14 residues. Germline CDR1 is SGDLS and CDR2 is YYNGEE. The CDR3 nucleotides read TGTGCCAGCAGCCTGGGACAGGGAGTTACGGAGCAGTACTTC. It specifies CASSLGQGVTEQYF.

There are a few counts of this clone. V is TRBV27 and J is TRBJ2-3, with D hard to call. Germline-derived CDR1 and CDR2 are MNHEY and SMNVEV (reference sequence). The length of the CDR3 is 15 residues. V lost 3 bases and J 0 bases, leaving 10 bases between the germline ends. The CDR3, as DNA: TGTGCCAGCAGTTTCAGGTCAGGTAGCACAGATACGCAGTATTTT. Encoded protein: CASSFRSGSTDTQYF.

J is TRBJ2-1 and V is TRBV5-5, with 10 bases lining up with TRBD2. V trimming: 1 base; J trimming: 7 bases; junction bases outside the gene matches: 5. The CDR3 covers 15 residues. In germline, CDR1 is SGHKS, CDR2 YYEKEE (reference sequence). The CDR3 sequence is CASSLIQREGNEQFF. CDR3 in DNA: TGTGCCAGCAGCTTGATCCAGCGGGAGGGAAATGAGCAGTTCTTC. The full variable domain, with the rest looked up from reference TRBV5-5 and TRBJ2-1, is DAGVTQSPTHLIKTRGQQVTLRCSPISGHKSVSWYQQVLGQGPQFIFQYYEKEERGRGNFPDRFSARQFPNYSSELNVNALLLGDSALYLCASSLIQREGNEQFFGPGTRLTVL.

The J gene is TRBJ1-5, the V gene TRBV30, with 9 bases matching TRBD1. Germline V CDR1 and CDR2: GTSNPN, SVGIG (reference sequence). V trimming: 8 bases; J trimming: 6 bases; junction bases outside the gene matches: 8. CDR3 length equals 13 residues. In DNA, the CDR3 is TGTGCCCTGGGACAGGGACCTTCTCAGCCCCAGCATTTT. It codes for CALGQGPSQPQHF.

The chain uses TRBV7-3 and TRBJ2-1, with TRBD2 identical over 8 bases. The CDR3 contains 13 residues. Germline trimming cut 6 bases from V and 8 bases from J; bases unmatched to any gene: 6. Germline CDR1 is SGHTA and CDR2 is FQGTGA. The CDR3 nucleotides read TGTGCCAGCAGGGATCCCGGGAGGGATGAGCAGTTCTTC. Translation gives CASRDPGRDEQFF.

The CDR3 DNA reads TGTGCCAGCAGCAGGACAGGCAGCTATAGCAATCAGCCCCAGCATTTT. Protein sequence: CASSRTGSYSNQPQHF. The chain joins TRBV2 to TRBJ1-5, with 7 bases lining up with TRBD1. Germline CDR1 is SNHLY and CDR2 is FYNNEI. CDR3 length: 16 residues. V shed 6 bases, J shed 0 bases, and the junction held 8 bases outside the gene matches.

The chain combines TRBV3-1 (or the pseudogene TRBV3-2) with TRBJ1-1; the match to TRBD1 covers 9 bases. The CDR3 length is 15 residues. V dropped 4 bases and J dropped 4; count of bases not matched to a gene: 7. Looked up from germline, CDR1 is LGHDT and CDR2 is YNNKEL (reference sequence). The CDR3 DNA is TGTGCCAGCAGCCTGCGGACAGGGGTGAGCACTGAAGCTTTCTTT. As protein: CASSLRTGVSTEAFF.

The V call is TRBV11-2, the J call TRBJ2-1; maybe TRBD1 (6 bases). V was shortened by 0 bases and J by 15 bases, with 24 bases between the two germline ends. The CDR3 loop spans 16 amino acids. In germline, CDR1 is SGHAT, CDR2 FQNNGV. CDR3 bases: TGTGCCAGCAGCTTAGACTTACAGGGTACGACGGTCTACGGGTTCTTC. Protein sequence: CASSLDLQGTTVYGFF.

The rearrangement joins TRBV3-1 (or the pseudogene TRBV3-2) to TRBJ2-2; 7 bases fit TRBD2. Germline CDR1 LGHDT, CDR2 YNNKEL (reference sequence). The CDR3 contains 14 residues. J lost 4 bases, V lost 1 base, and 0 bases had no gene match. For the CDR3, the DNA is TGTGCCAGCAGCCAAGGGGGGGGCACCGGGGAGCTGTTTTTT. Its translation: CASSQGGGTGELFF.

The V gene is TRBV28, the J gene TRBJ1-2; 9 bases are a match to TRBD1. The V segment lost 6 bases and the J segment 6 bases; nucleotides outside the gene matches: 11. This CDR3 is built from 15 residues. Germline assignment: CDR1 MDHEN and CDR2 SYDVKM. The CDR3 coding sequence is TGTGCCAGCAGGGGACTACAGGGGGCAACCCATGGCTACACCTTC. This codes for CASRGLQGATHGYTF.

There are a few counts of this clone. Here the CDR3 DNA reads TGCGCCAGCAGATTACGACAGGGGGCCAAGGATACGCAGTATTTT. Translating it yields CASRLRQGAKDTQYF. The rearrangement uses TRBV5-1 and TRBJ2-3; 10 bases are a match to TRBD1. The CDR3 loop spans 15 amino acids. V dropped 5 bases and J dropped 6; count of bases not matched to a gene: 9. From germline, CDR1 is SGHRS and CDR2 YFSETQ.